The TCR beta chain described here comes from a study of tumor-infiltrating lymphocytes in primary liver carcinoma. Germline DNA was extracted too, while blood RNA derived from unsorted whole blood. For this clonotype: The antigen is not known.

With 500 ng total RNA as template and a constant-region primer, TCR beta cDNA was made. Slightly modified ARM-PCR, run as three nested multiplex PCR rounds, produced the TCR beta libraries. TRBV1-TRBV30 forward primers paired with a C-beta reverse primer drove the first two PCR rounds, around 9 cycles each. TCRdb re-called the multiplex PCR reads through MiXCR, storing one row per CDR3 protein. The table records hundreds of thousands of distinct CDR3 sequences, roughly three fifths of them present only once. This CDR3 contains 15 residues. Germline V lookup: CDR1 MNHEY, CDR2 SVGAGI. Trimming cost V 6 bases and J 0 bases, with 12 bases left between them. General observations from the study: Significantly greater top-250-clone fractions characterized tumors relative to blood (p = 0.039).

The specimen sequenced was peripheral blood. The chain recombines TRBV6-5 with TRBJ1-3, with D unclear. This clonotype was sampled from a woman aged 25 to 39 with primary liver carcinoma and hepatitis B virus infection. The CDR3 sequence is CASSRSRDSGNTIYF. In nucleotides, the CDR3 is TGTGCCAGCAGCCGGTCGAGGGACTCTGGAAACACCATATATTTT.